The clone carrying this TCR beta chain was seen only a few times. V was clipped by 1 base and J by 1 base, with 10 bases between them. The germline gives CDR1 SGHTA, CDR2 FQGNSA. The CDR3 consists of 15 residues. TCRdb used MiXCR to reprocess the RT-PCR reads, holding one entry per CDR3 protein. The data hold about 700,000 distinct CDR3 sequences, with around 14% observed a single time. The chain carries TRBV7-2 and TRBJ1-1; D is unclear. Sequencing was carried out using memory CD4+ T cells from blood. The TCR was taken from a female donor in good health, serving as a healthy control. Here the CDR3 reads CASSLVTLRNTEAFF. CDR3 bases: TGTGCCAGCAGCTTAGTCACACTTCGGAACACTGAAGCTTTCTTT.